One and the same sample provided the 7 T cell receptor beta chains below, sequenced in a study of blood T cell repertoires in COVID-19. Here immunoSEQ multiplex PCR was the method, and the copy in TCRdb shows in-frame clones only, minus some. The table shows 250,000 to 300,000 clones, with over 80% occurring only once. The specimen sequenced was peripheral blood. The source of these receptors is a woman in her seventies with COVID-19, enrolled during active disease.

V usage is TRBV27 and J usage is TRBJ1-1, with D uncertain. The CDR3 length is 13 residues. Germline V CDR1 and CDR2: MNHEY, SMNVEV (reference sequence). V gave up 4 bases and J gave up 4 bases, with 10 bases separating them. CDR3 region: CASSSGVSTEAFF. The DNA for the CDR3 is TGTGCCAGCAGTTCCGGGGTGAGCACTGAAGCTTTCTTT.

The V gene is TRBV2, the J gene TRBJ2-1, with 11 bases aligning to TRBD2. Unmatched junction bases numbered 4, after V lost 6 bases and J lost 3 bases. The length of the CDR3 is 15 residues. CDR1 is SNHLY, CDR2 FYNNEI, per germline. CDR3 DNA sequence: TGTGCCAGCAGAACAACTAGCGGGGGCTACAATGAGCAGTTCTTC. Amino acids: CASRTTSGGYNEQFF.

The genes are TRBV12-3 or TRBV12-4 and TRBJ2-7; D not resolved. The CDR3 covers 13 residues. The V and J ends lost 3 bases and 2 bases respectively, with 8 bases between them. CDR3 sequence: CASSFVSAYEQYF. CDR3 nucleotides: TGTGCCAGCAGTTTTGTGTCAGCCTACGAGCAGTACTTC.

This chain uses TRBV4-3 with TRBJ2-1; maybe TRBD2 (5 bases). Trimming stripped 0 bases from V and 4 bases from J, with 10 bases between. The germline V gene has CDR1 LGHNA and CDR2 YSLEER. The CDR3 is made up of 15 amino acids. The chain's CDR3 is CASSQEGSGYNEQFF. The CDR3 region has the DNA TGCGCCAGCAGCCAAGAAGGAAGCGGATACAATGAGCAGTTCTTC.

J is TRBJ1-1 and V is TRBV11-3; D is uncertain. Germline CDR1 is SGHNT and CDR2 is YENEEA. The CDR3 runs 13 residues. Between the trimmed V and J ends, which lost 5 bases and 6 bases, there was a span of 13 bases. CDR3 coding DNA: TGTGCCAGCAGCCAGTCGAGGCAGCCTGAAGCTTTCTTT. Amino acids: CASSQSRQPEAFF.

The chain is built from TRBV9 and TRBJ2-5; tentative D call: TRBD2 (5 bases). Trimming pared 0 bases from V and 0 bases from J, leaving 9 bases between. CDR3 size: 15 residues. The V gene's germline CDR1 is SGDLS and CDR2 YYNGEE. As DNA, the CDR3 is TGTGCCAGCAGCGTAGGGCCGGGGTACCAAGAGACCCAGTACTTC. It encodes CASSVGPGYQETQYF.

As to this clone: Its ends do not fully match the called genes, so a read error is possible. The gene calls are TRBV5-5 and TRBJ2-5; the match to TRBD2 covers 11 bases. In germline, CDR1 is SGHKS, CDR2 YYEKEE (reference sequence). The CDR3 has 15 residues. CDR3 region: CASSLLAGDQETQYF. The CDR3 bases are TGTGCCAGCAGCTTACTAGCGGGAGACCAGGAGACCCAGTACTTC.